A single sample is the source of the 18 T cell receptor beta chains below, sequenced in a study of blood T cell repertoires in COVID-19. TCRdb keeps only in-frame clones here, not all; method: immunoSEQ multiplex PCR. The sample lists roughly 160,000 clones, about nine tenths seen once, with 3% to 4.5% in the top ten. The sample taken for sequencing was peripheral blood. These receptor sequences come from a woman aged 60-75 years who had recovered from COVID-19.

The chain combines TRBV6-2 or TRBV6-3 with TRBJ2-5; D may be TRBD1 (5 bases). Trimming left V 2 bases short and J 0 bases short, with 7 bases between. This CDR3 region has 14 residues. Germline CDR1 is MNHEY and CDR2 is SVGEGT. This CDR3 is CASSYGAYQETQYF. CDR3 DNA sequence: TGTGCCAGCAGTTACGGGGCGTACCAAGAGACCCAGTACTTC.

The chain employs TRBV6-1 and TRBJ2-3; D is perhaps TRBD1 (7 bases). The V end lost 0 bases, the J end lost 2 bases, and 12 bases lay between the germline ends. The CDR3 has 16 residues. Germline CDR1 reads MNHNS; CDR2 reads SASEGT. CDR3 loop: CASSEAGGGFTDTQYF. The CDR3 nucleotides are TGTGCCAGCAGTGAAGCAGGAGGGGGCTTCACAGATACGCAGTATTTT.

This clone was seen a few times. The rearrangement uses TRBV11-3 and TRBJ2-2, with 10 bases aligning to TRBD2. This CDR3 is built from 15 residues. Germline CDR1 is SGHNT and CDR2 is YENEEA. V was clipped by 5 bases and J by 7 bases; unmatched bases: 7. As DNA, the CDR3 is TGTGCCAGCAGCACCAGCGGGGGGGCCCGCGGGGAGCTGTTTTTT. Residues: CASSTSGGARGELFF.

The table lists this clone with a few counts. This chain links TRBV11-1 with TRBJ2-7; 8 bases fit TRBD1. The germline CDR1 and CDR2 sequences are SGHAT and FQDESV (reference sequence). The CDR3 contains 14 residues. V shed 5 bases and J 7 bases; nucleotides not matched to a gene: 10. In nucleotides, the CDR3 is TGTGCCAGCAGCCAGGACAGGGTAGCCAAGGAGCAGTACTTC. As protein: CASSQDRVAKEQYF.

The CDR3 bases are TGCGCCAGCAGCTTAGTCCCGGGACTAGCGGGGGATGAGACCCAGTACTTC. This encodes CASSLVPGLAGDETQYF. This chain joins TRBV5-1 and TRBJ2-5; 14 bases match TRBD2. The CDR3 length is 17 residues. Germline-derived CDR1 and CDR2 are SGHRS and YFSETQ. V shed 2 bases, J shed 5 bases, and the junction held 8 bases outside the gene matches.

The genes are TRBV29-1 and TRBJ1-1; D might be TRBD1 (5 bases). There are 12 residues in the CDR3. The V end lost 7 bases, the J end lost 3 bases, and 12 bases lay between the germline ends. The germline gives CDR1 SQVTM, CDR2 ANQGSEA. As DNA, the CDR3 is TGCAGCGACGCCGGGGGTTACACTGAAGCTTTCTTT. Encoded protein: CSDAGGYTEAFF.

This chain connects TRBV28 to TRBJ2-6; D gene unclear. The ends were cut back, 1 base at V and 0 bases at J, with 4 bases in the middle. The germline V gene has CDR1 MDHEN and CDR2 SYDVKM. This CDR3 region has 15 residues. CDR3 region: CASSLSVSGANVLTF. CDR3 DNA: TGTGCCAGCAGTTTATCAGTCTCTGGGGCCAACGTCCTGACTTTC. Based on the CDR3 plus reference TRBV28 and TRBJ2-6, the full variable domain is DVKVTQSSRYLVKRTGEKVFLECVQDMDHENMFWYRQDPGLGLRLIYFSYDVKMKEKGDIPEGYSVSREKKERFSLILESASTNQTSMYLCASSLSVSGANVLTFGAGSRLTVL.

About this clone: The sample has other DNA sequences that encode this CDR3 too. The J gene is TRBJ1-2, the V gene TRBV24-1; TRBD1 aligns across 9 bases. The CDR3 is made up of 14 amino acids. V gave up 2 bases and J gave up 8 bases; unmatched junction bases: 5. Germline V gene sequence: CDR1 KGHDR, CDR2 SFDVKD. This CDR3 is CATSDSQGARGYTF. The CDR3 bases are TGTGCCACCAGTGATTCACAGGGGGCTAGAGGCTACACCTTC.

The chain is built from TRBV6-4 and TRBJ1-1; 8 bases are a match to TRBD1. With V trimmed by 2 bases and J by 3 bases, 5 bases remained unmatched. Germline V gives CDR1 MRHNA, CDR2 SNTAGT. The CDR3 loop spans 15 amino acids. The CDR3 bases are TGTGCCAGCAGTGACGGGACAGGAGGGGACACTGAAGCTTTCTTT. It codes for CASSDGTGGDTEAFF.

This chain links TRBV5-6 with TRBJ1-2; 7 bases align to TRBD1. There are 14 residues in the CDR3. Germline-derived CDR1 and CDR2 are SGHDT and YYEEEE. The ends lost 0 bases at V and 4 bases at J; junction bases unmatched: 3. CDR3 region: CASSLEGAGYGYTF. CDR3 nucleotide sequence: TGTGCCAGCAGCTTGGAGGGGGCCGGCTATGGCTACACCTTC.

The genes are TRBV2 and TRBJ2-7; D unclear. The CDR3 is 12 residues long. CDR1 and CDR2 (germline): SNHLY, FYNNEI. V gave up 10 bases and J gave up 4 bases, with 14 bases separating them. The DNA of the CDR3 is TGTGCCACCACCCCTCAAACATACGAGCAGTACTTC. Amino acids: CATTPQTYEQYF.

This chain connects TRBV28 to TRBJ1-2; D ambiguous. Trimming stripped 7 bases from V and 2 bases from J, with 11 bases between. The CDR3 runs to 13 residues. CDR1 and CDR2 from the germline V gene are MDHEN and SYDVKM. The CDR3 DNA follows: TGTGCCAGCAATGGCAGGCCGAACTATGGCTACACCTTC. Translation gives CASNGRPNYGYTF.

The rearrangement joins TRBV5-1 to TRBJ2-7; weak D call: TRBD2 (6 bases). The CDR3 length is 16 residues. The V gene lost 4 bases and the J gene lost 6 bases, with 23 bases spanning the gap. Germline assignment: CDR1 SGHRS and CDR2 YFSETQ. The CDR3 sequence is CASSPLMGGGRSEQYF. For the CDR3, the DNA is TGCGCCAGCAGCCCACTGATGGGAGGTGGTCGGAGCGAGCAGTACTTC.

The rearrangement uses TRBV4-3 and TRBJ2-1, with a weak D call TRBD2 (7 bases). This CDR3 region has 15 residues. In germline, CDR1 is LGHNA, CDR2 YSLEER. V gave up 2 bases and J gave up 7 bases, with 15 bases separating them. CDR3 protein: CASSQSQGRGNEQFF. In nucleotides, the CDR3 is TGCGCCAGCAGCCAAAGTCAGGGGAGGGGGAATGAGCAGTTCTTC.

The V call is TRBV2, the J call TRBJ2-7; D possibly corresponds to TRBD1 (5 bases). V gave up 3 bases and J gave up 2 bases, with 11 bases separating them. CDR1 is SNHLY and CDR2 is FYNNEI in the germline V gene. The CDR3 runs to 14 residues. The CDR3 nucleotides read TGTGCCAGCAGTGATCAGGACATCGCCTACGAGCAGTACTTC. Residues: CASSDQDIAYEQYF.

The chain couples TRBV28 to TRBJ1-1; D gene ambiguous. The germline gives CDR1 MDHEN, CDR2 SYDVKM. V was trimmed by 5 bases and J by 6 bases, leaving 10 bases between them. The CDR3 loop spans 12 amino acids. In DNA form, the CDR3 reads TGTGCCAGCAGTCAATCGGTAGCTGAAGCTTTCTTT. It codes for CASSQSVAEAFF.

The rearrangement uses TRBV27 and TRBJ2-2, with 8 positions matching TRBD1. The CDR3 extends over 15 amino acids. The germline gives CDR1 MNHEY, CDR2 SMNVEV (reference sequence). Trimming took 5 bases from V and 6 from J; bases not matched to a gene: 8. CDR3 region: CASSTRTGPPGELFF. CDR3 bases: TGTGCCAGCAGTACTCGGACAGGGCCCCCCGGGGAGCTGTTTTTT.

The J gene is TRBJ1-1, the V gene TRBV24-1, with a possible D match to TRBD1 (5 bases). The V and J ends lost 5 bases and 1 base respectively, with 10 bases between them. This CDR3 has 14 amino acids. The germline V gene encodes CDR1 KGHDR and CDR2 SFDVKD. This chain's CDR3 is CATSAGQENTEAFF. The CDR3 bases are TGTGCCACCAGTGCAGGGCAGGAGAACACTGAAGCTTTCTTT.